This T cell receptor beta chain was identified in a study of human CD8 memory T cell subsets. CDR1 and CDR2 from the germline V gene are SNHLY and FYNNEI. There are 18 residues in the CDR3. Libraries targeted TCR beta using 5' RACE with UMIs. TCRdb reanalyzed the 5' RACE reads, giving one entry per CDR3 protein sequence and no DNA. This table holds more than 15,000 distinct CDR3 sequences. Sample: CD8+ stem-like memory T cells (TSCM and TCM) sorted from PBMCs. The subset was: stem-like memory CD8 T cells (TSTEM), CCR7+ PD-1- TIGIT-. The rearrangement joins TRBV2 to TRBJ1-5; TCRdb names TRBD1, which stays unverified in the absence of DNA. The TCR comes from a human donor in good health. This CDR3 reads CASSDPGQGFRSNQPQHF.